This section outlines one T cell receptor beta chain sequence together with its context. CDR1 is MDHEN, CDR2 SYDVKM, per germline. V lost 5 bases to trimming and J lost 9 bases; unmatched junction nucleotides: 6. This CDR3 is 14 amino acids long. TCRdb keeps only in-frame clones here, not all; method: immunoSEQ multiplex PCR. The data show some 200,000 clones, with roughly four fifths seen just once and less than 6% held by the top ten. This sample is drawn from a study of blood T cell repertoires in COVID-19. The wider study: PBMCs, B-cell-depleted T cells, or T cells were the source of the cDNA or gDNA that made up the material.

The sample comprised peripheral blood. The clonotype was recovered from a woman aged 70-85 years with COVID-19, enrolled during active disease. The V call is TRBV28, the J call TRBJ1-6; 8 bases fit TRBD1. CDR3 nucleotides: TGTGCCAGCAGTGGGGAGACAGGGGCTTCACCCCTCCACTTT. Protein sequence: CASSGETGASPLHF.